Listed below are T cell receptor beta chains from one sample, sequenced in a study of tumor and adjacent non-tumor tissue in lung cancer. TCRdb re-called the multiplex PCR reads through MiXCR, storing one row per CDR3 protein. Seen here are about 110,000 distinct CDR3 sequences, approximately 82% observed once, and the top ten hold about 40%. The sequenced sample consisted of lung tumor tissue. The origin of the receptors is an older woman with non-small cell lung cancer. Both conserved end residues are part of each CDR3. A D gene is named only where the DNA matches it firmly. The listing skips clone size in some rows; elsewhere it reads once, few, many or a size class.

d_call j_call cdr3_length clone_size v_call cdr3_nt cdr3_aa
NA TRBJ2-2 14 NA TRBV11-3 TGTGTCGGCAGCTTAGTCTCGAACACCGGGGAGCTGTTTTTT CVGSLVSNTGELFF
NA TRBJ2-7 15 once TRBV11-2 TGTGCCAGCGGACTCCAATCCGGCGATAACTACGAGCAGTATTTC CASGLQSGDNYEQYF
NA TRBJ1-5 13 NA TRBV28 TGTACCAGCAGAACAACAGGGTTTCAGCCCCAGCATTTT CTSRTTGFQPQHF
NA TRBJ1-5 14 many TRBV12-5 TGTGCTAGTGGTTTGGGACAGGGCAATCAGCCCCAGCATTTT CASGLGQGNQPQHF
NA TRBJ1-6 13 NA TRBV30 TGTACCTGCACGGCGGAGTGTAATTCACCCCTCCACTTT CTCTAECNSPLHF
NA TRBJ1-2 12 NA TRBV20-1 TGTAGTGCTAGTACTCCTAACTATGACTACACCTTC CSASTPNYDYTF
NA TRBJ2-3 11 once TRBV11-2 TGTGCCAGCAGATTTACAGATTCGCAGTATTTT CASRFTDSQYF
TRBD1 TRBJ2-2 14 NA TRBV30 TGTGCCTGGAGACCCGGGACAGGGGCCGGGGAGCTGTTTTTT CAWRPGTGAGELFF
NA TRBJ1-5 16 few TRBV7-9 TGTGCCAGCAGCTTAGACCCCTCCGAGGGCAATCAGCCCCAGCTTTTT CASSLDPSEGNQPQLF
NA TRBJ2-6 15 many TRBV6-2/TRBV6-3 TGTGCCACCACAGCGGAAAGCTCTGGGGCCAACGTCCTGACTTTC CATTAESSGANVLTF
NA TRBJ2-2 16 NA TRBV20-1 TGCTGTACTAGAATCGGGGGAGCTGGCCTGCAAGGGGAGATGTTTTTT CCTRIGGAGLQGEMFF
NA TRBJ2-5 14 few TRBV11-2 TGTGCCAGCAGACCACAGGGCGGACAAGAGACCCAGTACTTC CASRPQGGQETQYF
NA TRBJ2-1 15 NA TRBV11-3 TGTGCCTGCGGCCGGGGCGGGGATCAAGGCAATGAGCAGTTCTTC CACGRGGDQGNEQFF
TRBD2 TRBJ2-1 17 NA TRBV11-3 TGTGCCAGCAGCTTAGAGTTGACTAGCGCGAACCACAATGAGCCATTCTTC CASSLELTSANHNEPFF
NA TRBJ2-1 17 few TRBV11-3 TGTGCCAGCAACTTAGAGCTGACTAGTGGGAGCCACAATGAGCAATTCTTC CASNLELTSGSHNEQFF
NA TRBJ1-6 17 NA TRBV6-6 TGTGCCTGCAGTTTTGATGAAGAGAACTCCTATAATCCACCCCTCCACTTT CACSFDEENSYNPPLHF
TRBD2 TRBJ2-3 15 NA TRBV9 TGTGCCAGCAGCGTAGATCGGGGGGGTACTCATACGCAGTATTTT CASSVDRGGTHTQYF
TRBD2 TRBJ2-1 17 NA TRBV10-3 TGTGCCATCAGTGAACCGGGACTAACGGATGGCTACAATAAGCAGTTCTTC CAISEPGLTDGYNKQFF
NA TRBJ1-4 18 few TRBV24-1 TGTGCCACCAGTGAGGGACCCCGAGGGAGGAATATGAAAGGAAAACTGTTTTTT CATSEGPRGRNMKGKLFF
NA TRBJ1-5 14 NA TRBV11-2 TGTGCCAGCAGCTTAGTGACCTCATGTCAGCCCCAGCATTTC CASSLVTSCQPQHF
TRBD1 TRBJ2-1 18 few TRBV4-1 TGCGCCAGCAGCCAAGATCGTTCGGGACAGAGAACCTACAATGAGCAGTTCTTC CASSQDRSGQRTYNEQFF
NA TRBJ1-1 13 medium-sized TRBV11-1 TGTGCCAGCAGCTTATTTACAGGAACTGAAGCTTTCTTT CASSLFTGTEAFF
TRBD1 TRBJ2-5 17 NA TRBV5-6 TGTGCCAGCAGCCCGGACAGGGGTGCGGGAATCCAAGAGACCCAGTACTTC CASSPDRGAGIQETQYF
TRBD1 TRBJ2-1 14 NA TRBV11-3 TGTGCCAGCAGCTTAGTGACAGGGGTCCTAAGTAAGTTCTTC CASSLVTGVLSKFF
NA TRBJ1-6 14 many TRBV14 TGTGCCAGCAGCCTTATTAGGAACGAATCACCCCTCCACTTT CASSLIRNESPLHF
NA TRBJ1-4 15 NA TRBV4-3 TGCGACAGCAGCCAAGATGAGGACAGAAGGAGTGAAATGTTTTTT CDSSQDEDRRSEMFF
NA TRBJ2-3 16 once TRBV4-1 TGCTCCAGCAGTTTAAAACCGGGCGGGACCACAGATACGCAGTATTTT CSSSLKPGGTTDTQYF
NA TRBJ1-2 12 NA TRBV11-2 TGTGCCAGCAGCTTAGGTTCGAGAGTATACACATTC CASSLGSRVYTF
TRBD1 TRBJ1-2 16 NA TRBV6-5 TGTGCCAGCAGTTACGGGGGGGCAGGGGGCTTGAGCGCCTACACCTTC CASSYGGAGGLSAYTF
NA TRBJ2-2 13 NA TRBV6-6 TGTGTCAGCAGGACCCCAAACACCGGGGAGCTGGTTTTT CVSRTPNTGELVF
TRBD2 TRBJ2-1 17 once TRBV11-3 TGTGTCATCAGCTTTGAGTTGACTAGCGGGAGCTACAATGAGCAGTTCTTC CVISFELTSGSYNEQFF
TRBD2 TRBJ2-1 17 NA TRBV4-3 TGCGCCAGCAGCCCCTTGTCCGCTAGCGGGGGCTACAATGAGCAGTTATTC CASSPLSASGGYNEQLF
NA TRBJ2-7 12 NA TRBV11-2 TGTGCCAGCAGGTTATCATCCGGGGAGCAGTACTTC CASRLSSGEQYF
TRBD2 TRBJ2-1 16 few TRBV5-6 TGTGCCAGCAGCGAGGAGTGGGGGACTAACTACAATGAGCAGTTCTTC CASSEEWGTNYNEQFF
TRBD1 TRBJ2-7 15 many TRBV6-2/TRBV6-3 TGTGCCAGCAGTCGGGATTGGGACAGTTCCTACGAGCAGTACTTC CASSRDWDSSYEQYF
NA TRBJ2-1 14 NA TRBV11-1 TGTGCCAGCAGCTCCCCCCCCAGTTACAATGAGCACTTGTTC CASSSPPSYNEHLF
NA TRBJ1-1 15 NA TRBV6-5 TGTGCCAGCAGGGATACGAGGGGCTGGAACACTGAAGCTTTCTTT CASRDTRGWNTEAFF
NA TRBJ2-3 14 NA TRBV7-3 TGCGCCAGCAGCGCAGGAGGGAGCACAGATACACAGTATTTT CASSAGGSTDTQYF
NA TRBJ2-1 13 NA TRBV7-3 TGTGCCAGCAGCTCCGGGAGAATAAATGAGCAGTTCTTC CASSSGRINEQFF
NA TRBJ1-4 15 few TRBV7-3 TGTGCCAGCAGTCGAACAGGCACGGTTAATGAAAAACTGTTTTTT CASSRTGTVNEKLFF
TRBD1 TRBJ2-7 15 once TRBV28 TGTGCCAGCAGTCTAGGGACAGGGAAGGGGTTGGGCCAGTACTTC CASSLGTGKGLGQYF
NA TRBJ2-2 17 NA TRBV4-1 TGCGACAGCTGCGAACGGGACAACATCGCGAACACCGGGGAGCTGTTTTTT CDSCERDNIANTGELFF
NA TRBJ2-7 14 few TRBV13 TGTGCCAGCTTCCTTCGGGGTGGTAGTAGCGAGCAGTACTTC CASFLRGGSSEQYF
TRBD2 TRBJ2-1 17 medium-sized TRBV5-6 TGTGCCAGCAGCTTGTTATCCAGCGGGGGGGCGTGGAATGAGCAGTTCTTC CASSLLSSGGAWNEQFF
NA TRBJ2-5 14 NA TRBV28 TGTGCCAGCAGTCTCGATTCAGCGCGAGAGACCCAGTACTTC CASSLDSARETQYF
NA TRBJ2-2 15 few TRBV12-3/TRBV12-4 TGTGCCAGCAGGGTCGGGGGGCCAAACACCGGGAAGCTGTTTTTT CASRVGGPNTGKLFF
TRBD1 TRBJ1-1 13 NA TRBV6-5 TGTGCCAGCAGTCTTGACAGGGCCCCTGAAGCTTTCTTT CASSLDRAPEAFF
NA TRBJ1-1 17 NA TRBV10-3 TGTGCCATCAGTGAGCCATTGGGTCTTACTGTAGAGACTGAAGCTTTCTTT CAISEPLGLTVETEAFF
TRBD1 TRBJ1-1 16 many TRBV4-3 TGCGCCAGCAGCCAAGACGACAGGGGGAAGTGGACTGAAGCTTTCTTT CASSQDDRGKWTEAFF
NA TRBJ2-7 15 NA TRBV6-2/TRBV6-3 TGTACCAGCAGTCCGAACCGCCGGGGAGTGGAAGAGCAGTACTTC CTSSPNRRGVEEQYF
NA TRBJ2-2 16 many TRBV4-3 TGCGCCAGCAGCCAAGAAGGTCCGGCGAGGGCCGGGGAGCTGTTTTTT CASSQEGPARAGELFF